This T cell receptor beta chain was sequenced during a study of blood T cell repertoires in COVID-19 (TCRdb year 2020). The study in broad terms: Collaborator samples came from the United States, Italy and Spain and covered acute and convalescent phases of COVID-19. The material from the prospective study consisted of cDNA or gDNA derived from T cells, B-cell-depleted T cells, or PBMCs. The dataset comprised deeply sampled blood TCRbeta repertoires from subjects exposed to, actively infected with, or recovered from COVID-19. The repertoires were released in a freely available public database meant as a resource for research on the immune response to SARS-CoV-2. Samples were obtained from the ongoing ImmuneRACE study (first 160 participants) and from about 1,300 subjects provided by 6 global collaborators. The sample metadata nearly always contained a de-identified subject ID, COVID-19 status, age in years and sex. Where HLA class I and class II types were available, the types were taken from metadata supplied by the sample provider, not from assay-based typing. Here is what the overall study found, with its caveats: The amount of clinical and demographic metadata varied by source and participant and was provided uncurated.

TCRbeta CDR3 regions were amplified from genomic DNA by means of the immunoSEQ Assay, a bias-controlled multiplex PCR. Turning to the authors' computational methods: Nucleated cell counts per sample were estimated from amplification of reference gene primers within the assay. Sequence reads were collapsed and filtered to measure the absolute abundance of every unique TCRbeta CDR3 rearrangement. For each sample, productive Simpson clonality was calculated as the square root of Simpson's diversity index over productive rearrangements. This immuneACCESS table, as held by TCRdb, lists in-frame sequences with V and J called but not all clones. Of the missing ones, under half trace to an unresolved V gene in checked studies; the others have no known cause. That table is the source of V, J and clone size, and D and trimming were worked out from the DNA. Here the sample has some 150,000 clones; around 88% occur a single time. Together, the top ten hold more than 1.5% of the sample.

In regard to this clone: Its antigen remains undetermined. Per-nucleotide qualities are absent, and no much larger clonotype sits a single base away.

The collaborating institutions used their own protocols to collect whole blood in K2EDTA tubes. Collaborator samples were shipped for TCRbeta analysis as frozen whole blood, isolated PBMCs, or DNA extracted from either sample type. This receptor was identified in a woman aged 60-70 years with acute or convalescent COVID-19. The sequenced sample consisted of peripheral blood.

The CDR3 protein: CAWSVDRGSNQPQHF. The bases are TGTGCCTGGAGTGTTGACAGGGGGTCCAATCAGCCCCAGCATTTT. The receptor chain draws on TRBV30 and TRBJ1-5; TRBD1 aligns with 9 central bases. Reading the germline V gene (reference sequence) gives CDR1 GTSNPN and CDR2 SVGIG. The CDR3, from cysteine to phenylalanine, totals 15 residues. The kept DNA is CDR3 alone, 45 bases in frame from the first base. V loses 0 bases at its end and J loses 3 bases; junction bases beyond the gene matches: 3.